This TCR beta chain derives from a study of cytomegalovirus exposure and HLA in healthy donors. V was clipped by 0 bases and J by 1 base, with 9 bases between them. This CDR3 has 14 amino acids. CDR1 is GTSNPN and CDR2 is SVGIG in the germline V gene (reference sequence). Assay used: immunoSEQ multiplex PCR; TCRdb lists only in-frame clones, some missing. The profile covers approximately 300,000 clones, with roughly 85% appearing a single time and around 0.84% taken by the ten largest. This TCR came from a woman younger than 35 in good health and CMV-seronegative. Material: PBMCs. V usage is TRBV30 and J usage is TRBJ2-5; perhaps TRBD1 as D (6 bases). CDR3 loop: CAWSVTGSQETQYF. The DNA of the CDR3 is TGTGCCTGGAGTGTAACAGGGAGCCAAGAGACCCAGTACTTC.